This record looks at one TCR beta chain sequence and its context. Its antigen has not been determined. Qualities for individual bases were not recorded, and no much larger clone is one base off. Inclusive of the bounding cysteine and phenylalanine, the CDR3 is 15 residues long. Just CDR3 DNA is preserved here, 45 bases in frame from base 1. The germline V gene (reference sequence) yields SGHNT for CDR1 and YYREEE for CDR2. For this chain, trimming is 4 bases at the V end and 1 base at the J end, and the number of junction bases without a gene match is 4. Receptor libraries were prepared by the immunoSEQ multiplex PCR assay. The clones in this table, taken by TCRdb from immuneACCESS, are in-frame only. Not every clone is retained; where verified, under half of the shortfall comes from an unresolved V gene, and the cause of the rest is unknown. This sample comprises about 660,000 clones, roughly 90% of them detected only once. Around 0.0099% of the sample rests with the top ten.

These data are taken from a study of shared T cell receptors in the human thymus (TCRdb year 2021). In terms of the full investigation: The study examined how self-reactive, shared T-cell receptor alpha chains are generated in the human thymus.

This same sample was also part of a study on human thymus T cells. As the second paper documents: Immunologically healthy infants undergoing open corrective cardiac surgery for congenital heart defects in Finland were used as donors. Thymus tissue was obtained as surgical resects removed during corrective cardiac surgery. Usage of V and J gene segments appeared to be biased in both the thymic and the peripheral blood repertoires. The related research reported highly overlapping thymic TCR repertoires among unrelated individuals. The study used 7 or 8 infant thymus samples plus four related peripheral blood samples to characterize TCR alpha and beta repertoires. Donor ages ranged from roughly 7 to 244 days, and the cohort comprised 5 to 7 male and a couple of female infants. After being mechanically released from the tissue, thymocytes were kept at -70 degrees C in pellets of roughly 10-33 million cells. Genomic DNA was extracted from frozen cell pellets with a QIAsymphony instrument. TCRB and TCRAD loci were amplified from a standardized quantity of quality-controlled genomic DNA using the immunoSEQ multiplex PCR assay. The V(D)J region was spanned by amplicons of a length sufficient to cover the CDR3 and to identify V and J genes. Amplicon sequencing was performed on an Illumina platform through the commercial immunoSEQ service. Primer bias and sequencing errors were corrected using previously described methods, and TCRAD and TCRB definitions followed the IMGT database. Repertoires were analysed with immunoSEQ Analyzer 3.0 and VDJTools, covering basic statistics, V/J segment usage, diversity estimates, rarefaction and pairwise overlap. Diversity was estimated with Chao1, ChaoE, Efron-Thisted, Shannon and inverse Simpson indices, and also on datasets down-sampled to the smallest sample. For repertoire overlap, CDR3 nucleotide sequence, V gene and J gene had to match strictly, and clustering was done by Jaccard-based multidimensional scaling. On average, thymus samples yielded 750,000 to 1,000,000 unique TCRB clonotypes, whereas blood samples yielded around 88,000.

What was sequenced was thymocytes. This receptor chain uses TRBV5-4 and TRBJ2-2, and TRBD1 matches 7 of the central bases. This sequence was found in a boy under two years old with a congenital heart defect. Donor details come from another sample of the same person, matched by shared clones. The sequence in DNA is TGTGCCAGCAGCAAACGACAGGGGAACACCGGGGAGCTGTTTTTT. This codes for CASSKRQGNTGELFF.